Listed below are T cell receptor beta chains from one sample, sequenced in a study of OX40 agonist ivuxolimab in advanced cancers. Sequencing was performed with immunoSEQ multiplex PCR; in TCRdb, only in-frame clones are kept and a portion is missing. There are over 100,000 clones in the sample; roughly nine tenths occur only once, and about 1% lies in the top ten. Here the sequenced sample was CD4+ or CD8+ T cells sorted from blood, taken in a trial of the OX40 agonist ivuxolimab. The receptors stem from an adult with an advanced solid tumor such as melanoma, head and neck, liver or kidney cancer. Each CDR3 is given with its conserved first and last residue. The D gene is left open where the match is weak. For some rows the clone size is stated as once, few or many, or as a class when expanded; others skip it.

>TRBJ2-5|TRBV7-9|TRBD2|.
TGTGCCAGCAGCTCACTAGCGGGGCAAGAGACCCAGTACTTC
CASSSLAGQETQYF
>TRBJ2-7|TRBV4-2|.|few
TGTGCCAGCAGCCAGGGGGAAGTACAGGGTTTCGAGCAGTACTTC
CASSQGEVQGFEQYF
>TRBJ1-1|TRBV18|TRBD1|.
TGTGCCAGCTCACCTGGGACAGGGGGCGCGAACACTGAAGCTTTCTTT
CASSPGTGGANTEAFF
>TRBJ2-3|TRBV6-5|.|.
TGTGCCAGCAGACTTCCTAGCACAGATACGCAGTATTTT
CASRLPSTDTQYF
>TRBJ2-3|TRBV5-1|TRBD1|.
TGCGCCAGCGGGGGACAGGGTACAGATACGCAGTATTTT
CASGGQGTDTQYF
>TRBJ2-7|TRBV6-5|.|.
TGTGCCAGCAGTCAAACCTACGAGCAGTACTTC
CASSQTYEQYF
>TRBJ1-4|TRBV25-1|.|.
TGTGCCAGCAGTGATTGGACCGGCAGGACTAATGAAAAACTGTTTTTT
CASSDWTGRTNEKLFF
>TRBJ1-2|TRBV6-1|.|.
TGTGCCAGCAGCGGGGACGCCAGCTTC
CASSGDASF
>TRBJ2-1|TRBV11-3|.|.
TGTGCCAGCAGCTTAGACAGGGGTTCCTACAATGAGCAGTTCTTC
CASSLDRGSYNEQFF
>TRBJ2-3|TRBV30|TRBD2|.
TGTGCCTGGACCATTGGACTAGCGGGGGTCTACGGTACGCAGTATTTT
CAWTIGLAGVYGTQYF
>TRBJ2-1|TRBV5-8|TRBD2|.
TGTGCCAGCAGCCAAGCGGGAGGGACCTACAATGAGCAGTTCTTC
CASSQAGGTYNEQFF
>TRBJ1-2|TRBV19|TRBD1|.
TGTGCCAGTAGTATATCCCCGGGACAGACCTATGGCTACACCTTC
CASSISPGQTYGYTF
>TRBJ2-3|TRBV6-6|.|.
TGTGCCAGCAGTTATAACAGAGACACAGATACGCAGTATTTT
CASSYNRDTDTQYF
>TRBJ1-2|TRBV9|TRBD1|.
TGTGCCAGCAGCGTAGAGGGGTACAGGGGGAGCTACACCTTC
CASSVEGYRGSYTF
>TRBJ2-7|TRBV19|TRBD1|once
TGTGCCAGTAGTTTTGGACAGGGGCTTTCCTACGAGCAGTACTTC
CASSFGQGLSYEQYF
>TRBJ2-7|TRBV18|.|.
TGTGCCAGCTCACCACCAGGGAATTACGAGCAGTACTTC
CASSPPGNYEQYF
>TRBJ2-7|TRBV6-5|.|once
TGTGCCAGCAGCCCAGATTACAGGGTCTACGAGCAGTACTTC
CASSPDYRVYEQYF
>TRBJ2-7|TRBV7-2|TRBD1|once
TGTGCCAGCAGCTTAGTTGTTAGGGGGCCCCACGAGCAGTACTTC
CASSLVVRGPHEQYF
>TRBJ2-7|TRBV5-6|.|.
TGTGCCAGCAGCTTCGAGGGTACTAACGAGCAGTACTTC
CASSFEGTNEQYF
>TRBJ2-1|TRBV18|TRBD2|.
TGTGCCAGCTCACCACGGGGACTAGCGGGAGGGTCCTACAATGAGCAGTTCTTC
CASSPRGLAGGSYNEQFF
>TRBJ1-2|TRBV7-8|.|few
TGTGCCAGCGCTACCGGGACTTCCATTGGCTATGGCTACACCTTC
CASATGTSIGYGYTF
>TRBJ2-7|TRBV6-1|TRBD1|.
TGTGCCAGCAGCCGGGACAGGTGGTACGAGCAGTACTTC
CASSRDRWYEQYF
>TRBJ1-1|TRBV7-2|.|.
TGTGCCAGCGGTCAGCGTATTTGGGGGATTCCTGAAGCTTTCTTT
CASGQRIWGIPEAFF
>TRBJ2-7|TRBV11-2|TRBD2|once
TGTGCCAGCAGCTTAGAAAACGGGGGGGAGCAGTACTTC
CASSLENGGEQYF
>TRBJ2-1|TRBV9|.|.
TGTGCCAGCAGCGTAGGGACCTCCCAGGGCAATGAGCAGTTCTTC
CASSVGTSQGNEQFF
>TRBJ1-5|TRBV19|.|.
TGTGCCAGTAGTAGCCGGTGGAATCAGCCCCAGCATTTT
CASSSRWNQPQHF
>TRBJ2-5|TRBV14|.|.
TGTGCCAGCAGCCAAGGAGGAGGGAGTGAGACCCAGTACTTC
CASSQGGGSETQYF
>TRBJ1-2|TRBV5-1|.|.
TGCGCCAGCAGAAGGGAGAAGGGTGGCTACACCTTC
CASRREKGGYTF
>TRBJ1-1|TRBV19|.|.
TGTGCCAGTAGTCCCCGGACACAATCCCAAGCTTTCTTT
CASSPRTQSQAFF
>TRBJ2-2|TRBV6-5|.|.
TGTGCCAGCAGAGGTAGCATGAACACCGGGGAGCTGTTTTTT
CASRGSMNTGELFF
>TRBJ1-1|TRBV7-3|.|.
TGTGCCAGCAGCGGACTGAGGAACACTGAAGCTTTCTTT
CASSGLRNTEAFF
>TRBJ2-1|TRBV27|.|.
TGTGCCAGCAGCACCGGGACCCTGAGGCGCGACAATGAGCAGTTCTTC
CASSTGTLRRDNEQFF
>TRBJ1-1|TRBV11-3|.|.
TGTGCCAGCAGCTCAAGACCGAGGAACACTGAAGCTTTCTTT
CASSSRPRNTEAFF
>TRBJ2-3|TRBV5-1|TRBD1|.
TGCGCCAGCAGCCAACGACCGGGACAGGGCACAGATACGCAGTATTTT
CASSQRPGQGTDTQYF
>TRBJ1-4|TRBV6-6|.|once
TGTGCCAGCAGGACGGCTGCAACTAATGAAAAACTGTTTTTT
CASRTAATNEKLFF
>TRBJ1-1|TRBV6-5|.|.
TGTGCCAGCAGTCGCCCGGGAATGAACACTGAAGCTTTCTTT
CASSRPGMNTEAFF
>TRBJ1-3|TRBV28|.|.
TGTGCCAGCAGTGGCGGAACAGCCGCTGGAAACACCATATATTTT
CASSGGTAAGNTIYF
>TRBJ1-5|TRBV6-5|.|few
TGTGCCAGCAGTTATGGGCAGTTCAATCAGCCCCAGCATTTT
CASSYGQFNQPQHF
>TRBJ1-1|TRBV10-3|.|.
TGTGCCATCAGTGCCGGACGATGGGAATTGGAATTCACTGAAGCTTTCTTT
CAISAGRWELEFTEAFF
>TRBJ1-1|TRBV6-1|.|.
TGTGCCAGCAGTGAAGCGCTGTTTGCAGGACAGCTGAACACTGAAGCTTTCTTT
CASSEALFAGQLNTEAFF
>TRBJ2-7|TRBV14|TRBD2|.
TGTGCCAGCAGCCCACCGGGACTAGCGGGAGGATCCGAGCAGTACTTC
CASSPPGLAGGSEQYF
>TRBJ2-7|TRBV7-3|.|.
TGTGCCAGCAGAGAGTACGCTTTCTCCTACGAGCAGTACTTC
CASREYAFSYEQYF
>TRBJ2-7|TRBV28|.|.
TGTGCCAGCAGTTCTACAGGGGGCTTTAGCGGGAGGCACTCCTACGAGCAGTACTTC
CASSSTGGFSGRHSYEQYF